A selection of T cell receptor beta chains follows, all from one sample in a study of cytomegalovirus exposure and HLA in healthy donors. Clones were read by immunoSEQ multiplex PCR, and TCRdb kept only the in-frame ones, dropping some. The repertoire includes roughly 60,000 clones, 90% to 95% of them detected once, and approximately 2% sits in the top ten. Material: PBMCs. These receptors originate from a woman under 40 in good health and CMV-seronegative. Both conserved end residues are part of each CDR3. D genes are given only for firm matches. Clone size, where shown, is once, few, many, or a class for clones that have expanded.

>-|few|15|TRBJ1-4|TRBV4-1
TGCGCCAGCAGCCACCTAGGACAGAAGGGTGAAAAACTGTTTTTT
CASSHLGQKGEKLFF
>-|-|13|TRBJ1-2|TRBV18
TGTGCCAGCTCACCTAACGTGCCGGAGGGCTACACCTTC
CASSPNVPEGYTF
>TRBD2|-|14|TRBJ2-1|TRBV7-9
TGTGCCAGCTTTAGCGGGGGGTCCTACAATGAGCAGTTCTTC
CASFSGGSYNEQFF
>TRBD2|-|15|TRBJ2-1|TRBV10-2
TGCGCCAGCAGTGACGAGCGGGAGTTTAGGGGTGAGCAGTTCTTC
CASSDEREFRGEQFF
>-|-|11|TRBJ1-2|TRBV11-2
TGTGCCAGCAGCCCACTCTATGGCTACACCTTC
CASSPLYGYTF
>TRBD1|-|14|TRBJ2-7|TRBV6-6
TGTGCCAGCAGTTTTACAGGGGGCGGCTACGAGCAGTACTTC
CASSFTGGGYEQYF
>-|-|13|TRBJ1-2|TRBV28
TGTGCCAGCAGTTTTGGCCGATCGTATGGCTACACCTTC
CASSFGRSYGYTF
>-|-|16|TRBJ2-3|TRBV10-3
TGTGCCATCAGTGAAACGACAGGAAGTAGCACAGATACGCAGTATTTT
CAISETTGSSTDTQYF
>TRBD1|-|15|TRBJ2-1|TRBV28
TGTGCCAGCAGTTCAAGTCAGGGGGCATGGAATGAGCAGTTCTTC
CASSSSQGAWNEQFF
>-|-|15|TRBJ1-1|TRBV7-8
TGTGCCACCTTTTGGGACACAACTTTGAACACTGAAGCTTTCTTT
CATFWDTTLNTEAFF
>TRBD1|once|14|TRBJ1-4|TRBV28
TGTGCCAGCAGTCCCGGGACAGGAGATGAAAAACTGTTTTTT
CASSPGTGDEKLFF
>TRBD1|-|15|TRBJ1-2|TRBV6-5
TGTGCCAGCAGTTACCCGACAGGGGGGGGTGTAGGCTACACCTTC
CASSYPTGGGVGYTF
>-|-|15|TRBJ2-1|TRBV2
TGTGCCAGCAGGGAAGGGGCGAGCTCCTACAATGAGCAGTTCTTC
CASREGASSYNEQFF
>TRBD1|-|15|TRBJ2-5|TRBV11-2
TGTGCCAGCAGCCCCTGGGACAGGGGGCGAGAGACCCAGTACTTC
CASSPWDRGRETQYF
>-|-|16|TRBJ1-4|TRBV5-1
TGCGCCAGCAGCTCCGCGAGCACTGCAACTAATGAAAAACTGTTTTTT
CASSSASTATNEKLFF
>TRBD1|-|15|TRBJ1-1|TRBV4-1
TGCGCCAGCAGCCAAGTCTTGAGTCGACAGGGTGAAGCTTTCTTT
CASSQVLSRQGEAFF
>-|-|14|TRBJ1-4|TRBV4-1
TGCGCCAGCAGCCAGACTTCGATCGAGGGTAAACTGTTTTTT
CASSQTSIEGKLFF
>-|-|13|TRBJ1-3|TRBV30
TGTGCCTGGAGTGGGACAGCTGGAAACACCATATATTTT
CAWSGTAGNTIYF
>-|once|13|TRBJ1-2|TRBV5-4
TGTGCCAGCAGCAAAACGGGTCCTTATGGCTACACCTTC
CASSKTGPYGYTF
>-|-|12|TRBJ2-7|TRBV2
TGTGCCAGCAGTGAACTTAGCTACGAGCAGTACTTC
CASSELSYEQYF
>-|-|12|TRBJ2-7|TRBV7-9
TGTGCCAGCAGCTCATTCACGGGGGAGCAGTACTTC
CASSSFTGEQYF